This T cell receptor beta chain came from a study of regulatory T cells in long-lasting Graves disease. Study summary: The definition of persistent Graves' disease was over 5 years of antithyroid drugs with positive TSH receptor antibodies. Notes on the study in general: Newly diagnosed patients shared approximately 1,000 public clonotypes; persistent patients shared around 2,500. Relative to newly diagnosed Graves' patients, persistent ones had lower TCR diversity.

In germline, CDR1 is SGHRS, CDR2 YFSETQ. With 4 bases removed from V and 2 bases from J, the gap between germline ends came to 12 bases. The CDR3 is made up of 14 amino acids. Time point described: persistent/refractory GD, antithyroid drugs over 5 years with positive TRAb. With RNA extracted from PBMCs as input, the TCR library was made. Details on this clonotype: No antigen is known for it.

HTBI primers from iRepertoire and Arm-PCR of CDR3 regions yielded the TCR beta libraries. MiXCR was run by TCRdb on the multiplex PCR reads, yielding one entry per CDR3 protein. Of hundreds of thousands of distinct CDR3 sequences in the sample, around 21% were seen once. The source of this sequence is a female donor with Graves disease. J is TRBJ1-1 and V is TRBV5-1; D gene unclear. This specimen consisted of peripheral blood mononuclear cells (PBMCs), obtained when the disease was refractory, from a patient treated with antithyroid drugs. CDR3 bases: TGCGCCAGCAGCCCTGTGACGGGTAACACTGAAGCTTTCTTT. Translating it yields CASSPVTGNTEAFF.